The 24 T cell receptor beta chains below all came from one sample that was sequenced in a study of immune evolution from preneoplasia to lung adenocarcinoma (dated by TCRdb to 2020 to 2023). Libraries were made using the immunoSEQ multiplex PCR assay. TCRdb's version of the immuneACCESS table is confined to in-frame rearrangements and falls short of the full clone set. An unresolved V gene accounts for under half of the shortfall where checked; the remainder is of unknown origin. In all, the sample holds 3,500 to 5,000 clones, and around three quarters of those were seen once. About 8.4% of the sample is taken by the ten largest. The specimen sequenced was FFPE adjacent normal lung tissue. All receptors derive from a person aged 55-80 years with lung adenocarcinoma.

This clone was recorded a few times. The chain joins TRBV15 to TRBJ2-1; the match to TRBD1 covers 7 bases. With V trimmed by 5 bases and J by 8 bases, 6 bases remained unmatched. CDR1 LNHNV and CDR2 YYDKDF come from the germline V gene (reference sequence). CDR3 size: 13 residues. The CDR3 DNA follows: TGTGCCACCAGCGAGCGACAGGGCCATGAGCAGTTCTTC. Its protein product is CATSERQGHEQFF.

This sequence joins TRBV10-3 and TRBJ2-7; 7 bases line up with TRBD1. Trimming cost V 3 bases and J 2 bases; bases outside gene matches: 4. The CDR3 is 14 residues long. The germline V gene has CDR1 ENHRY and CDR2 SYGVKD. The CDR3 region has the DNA TGTGCCATCAGTGAAGGGACAGCGACCTACGAGCAGTACTTC. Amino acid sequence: CAISEGTATYEQYF.

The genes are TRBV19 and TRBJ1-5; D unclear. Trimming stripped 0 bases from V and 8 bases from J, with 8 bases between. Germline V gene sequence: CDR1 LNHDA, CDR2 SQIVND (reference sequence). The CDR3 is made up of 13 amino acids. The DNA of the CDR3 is TGTGCCAGTAGTATAGACCGGGAAAAGCCCCAGCATTTT. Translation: CASSIDREKPQHF.

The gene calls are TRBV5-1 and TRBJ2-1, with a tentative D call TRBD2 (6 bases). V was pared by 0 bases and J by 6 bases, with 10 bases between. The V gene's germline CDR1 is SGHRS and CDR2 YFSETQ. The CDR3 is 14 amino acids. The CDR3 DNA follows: TGCGCCAGCAGCTTGGGCGGGGTGGCCAATGAGCAGTTCTTC. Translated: CASSLGGVANEQFF.

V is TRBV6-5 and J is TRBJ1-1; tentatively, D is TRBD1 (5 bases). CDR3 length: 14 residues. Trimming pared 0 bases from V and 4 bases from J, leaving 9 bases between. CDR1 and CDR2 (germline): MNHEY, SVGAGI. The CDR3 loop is CASSYSPGITEAFF. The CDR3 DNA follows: TGTGCCAGCAGTTACTCGCCAGGGATCACTGAAGCTTTCTTT.

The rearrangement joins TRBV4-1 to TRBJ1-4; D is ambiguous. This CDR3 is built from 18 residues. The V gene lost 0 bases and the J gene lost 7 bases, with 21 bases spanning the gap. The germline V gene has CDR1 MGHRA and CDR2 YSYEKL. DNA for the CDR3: TGCGCCAGCAGCCAAGACTGGGCAGCGGATACCCCTTCTGAAAAACTGTTTTTT. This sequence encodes CASSQDWAADTPSEKLFF.

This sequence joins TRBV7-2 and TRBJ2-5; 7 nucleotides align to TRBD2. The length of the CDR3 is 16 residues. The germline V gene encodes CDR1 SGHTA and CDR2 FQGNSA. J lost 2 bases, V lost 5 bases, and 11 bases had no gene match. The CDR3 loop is CASSRGGGGGQETQYF. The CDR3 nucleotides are TGTGCCAGCAGCCGTGGCGGGGGAGGCGGACAAGAGACCCAGTACTTC.

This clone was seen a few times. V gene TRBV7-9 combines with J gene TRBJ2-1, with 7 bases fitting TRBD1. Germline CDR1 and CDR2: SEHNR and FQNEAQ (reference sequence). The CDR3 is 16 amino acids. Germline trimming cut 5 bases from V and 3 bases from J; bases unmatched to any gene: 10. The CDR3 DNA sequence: TGTGCCAGCAGCCCTACAGGGGTACGCAACTACAATGAGCAGTTCTTC. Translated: CASSPTGVRNYNEQFF.

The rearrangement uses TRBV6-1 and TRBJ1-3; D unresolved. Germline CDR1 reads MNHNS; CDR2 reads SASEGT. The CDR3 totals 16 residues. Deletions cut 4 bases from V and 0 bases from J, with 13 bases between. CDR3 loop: CASSAFSSVSGNTIYF. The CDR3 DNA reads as TGTGCCAGCAGTGCATTTTCTTCGGTCTCTGGAAACACCATATATTTT.

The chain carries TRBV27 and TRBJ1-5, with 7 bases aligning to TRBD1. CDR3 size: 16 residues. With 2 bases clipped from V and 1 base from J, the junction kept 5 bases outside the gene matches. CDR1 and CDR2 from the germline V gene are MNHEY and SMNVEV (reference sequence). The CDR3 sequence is CASSLLGQMSNQPQHF. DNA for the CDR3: TGTGCCAGCAGTTTACTGGGACAGATGAGCAATCAGCCCCAGCATTTT.

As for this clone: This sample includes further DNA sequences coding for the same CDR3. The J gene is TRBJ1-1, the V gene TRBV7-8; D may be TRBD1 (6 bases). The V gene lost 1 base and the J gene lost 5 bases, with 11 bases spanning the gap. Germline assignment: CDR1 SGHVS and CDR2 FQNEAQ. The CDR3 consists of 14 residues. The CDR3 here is CASSLDRVGTEAFF. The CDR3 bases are TGTGCCAGCAGCTTAGACAGGGTTGGAACTGAAGCTTTCTTT. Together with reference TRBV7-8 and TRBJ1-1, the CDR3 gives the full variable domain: GAGVSQSPRYKVAKRGQDVALRCDPISGHVSLFWYQQALGQGPEFLTYFQNEAQLDKSGLPSDRFFAERPEGSVSTLKIQRTQQEDSAVYLCASSLDRVGTEAFFGQGTRLTVV.

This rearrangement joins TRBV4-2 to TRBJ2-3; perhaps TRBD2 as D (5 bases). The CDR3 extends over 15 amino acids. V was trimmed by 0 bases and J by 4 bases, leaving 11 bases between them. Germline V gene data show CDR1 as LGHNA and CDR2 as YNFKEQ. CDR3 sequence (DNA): TGTGCCAGCAGCCAAGAAGCGGCGGGCGCAGATACGCAGTATTTT. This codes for CASSQEAAGADTQYF.

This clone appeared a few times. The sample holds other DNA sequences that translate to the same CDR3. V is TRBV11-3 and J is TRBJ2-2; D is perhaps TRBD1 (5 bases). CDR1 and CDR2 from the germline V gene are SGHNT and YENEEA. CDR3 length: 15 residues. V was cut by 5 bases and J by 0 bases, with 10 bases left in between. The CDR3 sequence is CASSPQVANTGELFF. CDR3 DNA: TGTGCCAGCAGCCCACAGGTGGCGAACACCGGGGAGCTGTTTTTT.

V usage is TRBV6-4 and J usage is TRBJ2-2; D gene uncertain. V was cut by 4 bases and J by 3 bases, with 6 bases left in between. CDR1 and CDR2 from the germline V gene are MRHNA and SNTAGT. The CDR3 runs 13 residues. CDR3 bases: TGTGCCAGCAGTGTTCAGGACACCGGGGAGCTGTTTTTT. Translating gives CASSVQDTGELFF.

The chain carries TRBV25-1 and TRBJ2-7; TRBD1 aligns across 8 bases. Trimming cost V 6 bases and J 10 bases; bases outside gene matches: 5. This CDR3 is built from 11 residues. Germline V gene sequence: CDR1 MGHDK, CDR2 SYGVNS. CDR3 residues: CASRGGQGQYF. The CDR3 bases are TGTGCCAGCAGGGGCGGACAGGGACAGTACTTC.

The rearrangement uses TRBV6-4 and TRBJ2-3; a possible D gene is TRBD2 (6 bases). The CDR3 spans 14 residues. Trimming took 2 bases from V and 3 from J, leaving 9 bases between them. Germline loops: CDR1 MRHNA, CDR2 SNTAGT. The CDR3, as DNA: TGTGCCAGCAGTGACGGAGGGCCAACAGATACGCAGTATTTT. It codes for CASSDGGPTDTQYF.

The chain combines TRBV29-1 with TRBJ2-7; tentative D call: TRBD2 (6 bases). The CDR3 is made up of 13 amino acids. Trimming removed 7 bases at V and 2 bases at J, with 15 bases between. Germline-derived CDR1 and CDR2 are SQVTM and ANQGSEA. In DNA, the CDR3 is TGCAGCGCCACCGGGACTGATACCTACGAGCAGTACTTC. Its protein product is CSATGTDTYEQYF.

CDR3 DNA: TGTGCCAGTAGTAGACTAGCGGGGGGGCCGTTGAACACCGGGGAGCTGTTTTTT. Its translation: CASSRLAGGPLNTGELFF. The chain carries TRBV19 and TRBJ2-2; 14 bases agree with TRBD2. The CDR3 runs 18 residues. Trimming took 4 bases from V and 1 from J; bases not matched to a gene: 5. Germline loops: CDR1 LNHDA, CDR2 SQIVND (reference sequence). The whole variable domain, remainder taken from reference TRBV19 and TRBJ2-2, is DGGITQSPKYLFRKEGQNVTLSCEQNLNHDAMYWYRQDPGQGLRLIYYSQIVNDFQKGDIAEGYSVSREKKESFPLTVTSAQKNPTAFYLCASSRLAGGPLNTGELFFGEGSRLTVL.

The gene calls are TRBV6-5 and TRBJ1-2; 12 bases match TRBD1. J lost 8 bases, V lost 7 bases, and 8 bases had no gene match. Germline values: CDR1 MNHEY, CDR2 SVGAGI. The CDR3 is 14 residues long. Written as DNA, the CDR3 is TGTGCCAGCACGCCGGGACAGGGGGCCCTCGGCTACACCTTC. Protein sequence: CASTPGQGALGYTF.

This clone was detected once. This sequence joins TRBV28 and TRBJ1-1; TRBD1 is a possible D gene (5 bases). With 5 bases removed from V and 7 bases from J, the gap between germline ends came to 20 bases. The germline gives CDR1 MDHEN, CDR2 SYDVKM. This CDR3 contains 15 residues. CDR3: CASSPWGGIRVEAFF. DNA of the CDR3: TGTGCCAGCAGTCCCTGGGGGGGGATAAGAGTTGAAGCTTTCTTT. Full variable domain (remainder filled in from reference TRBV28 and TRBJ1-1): DVKVTQSSRYLVKRTGEKVFLECVQDMDHENMFWYRQDPGLGLRLIYFSYDVKMKEKGDIPEGYSVSREKKERFSLILESASTNQTSMYLCASSPWGGIRVEAFFGQGTRLTVV.

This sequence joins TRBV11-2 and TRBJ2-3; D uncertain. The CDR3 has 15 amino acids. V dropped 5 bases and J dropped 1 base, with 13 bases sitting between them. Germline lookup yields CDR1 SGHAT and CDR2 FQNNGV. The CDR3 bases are TGTGCCAGCAGCCTCGGTCTGGACCGCACAGATACGCAGTATTTT. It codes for CASSLGLDRTDTQYF.

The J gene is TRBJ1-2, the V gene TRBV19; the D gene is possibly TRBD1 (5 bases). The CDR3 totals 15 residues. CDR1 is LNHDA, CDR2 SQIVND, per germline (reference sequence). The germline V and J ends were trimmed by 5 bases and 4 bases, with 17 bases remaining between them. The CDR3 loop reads CASSPSILGPYGYTF. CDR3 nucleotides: TGTGCCAGTAGTCCCAGTATCTTGGGACCCTATGGCTACACCTTC.

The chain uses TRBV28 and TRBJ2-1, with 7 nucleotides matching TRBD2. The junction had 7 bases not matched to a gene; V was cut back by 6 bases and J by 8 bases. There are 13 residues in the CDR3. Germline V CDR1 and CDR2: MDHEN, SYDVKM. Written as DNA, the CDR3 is TGTGCCAGCAGAACTGCAGGGAGGGATGAGCAGTTCTTC. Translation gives CASRTAGRDEQFF. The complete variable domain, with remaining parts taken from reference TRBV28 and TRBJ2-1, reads DVKVTQSSRYLVKRTGEKVFLECVQDMDHENMFWYRQDPGLGLRLIYFSYDVKMKEKGDIPEGYSVSREKKERFSLILESASTNQTSMYLCASRTAGRDEQFFGPGTRLTVL.

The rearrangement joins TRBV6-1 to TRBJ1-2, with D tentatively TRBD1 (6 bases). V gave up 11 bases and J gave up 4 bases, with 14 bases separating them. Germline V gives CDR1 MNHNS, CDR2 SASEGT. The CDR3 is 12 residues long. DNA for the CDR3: TGTGCCGGGGAGGGGGACACCTATGGCTACACCTTC. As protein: CAGEGDTYGYTF.